The 26 T cell receptor beta chains below all came from one sample that was sequenced in a study of blood T cell repertoires in COVID-19. Using immunoSEQ multiplex PCR, the repertoire was profiled, and TCRdb retains in-frame clones only, with some absent. The data show nearly 200,000 clones, around four fifths seen once. Sequencing was performed on peripheral blood. These receptors were taken from a human donor with acute or convalescent COVID-19. The donor label of this sample is uncertain.

J is TRBJ2-2 and V is TRBV5-1; D possibly corresponds to TRBD2 (6 bases). CDR1 SGHRS and CDR2 YFSETQ come from the germline V gene. V was clipped by 1 base and J by 6 bases, with 10 bases between them. The CDR3 contains 14 residues. The CDR3 sequence is CASSLSGVAGELFF. Here the CDR3 DNA reads TGCGCCAGCAGCTTGTCGGGAGTGGCCGGGGAGCTGTTTTTT.

The J gene is TRBJ2-2, the V gene TRBV12-5; possibly TRBD2 for D (5 bases). V dropped 5 bases and J dropped 9 bases, with 13 bases sitting between them. In germline, CDR1 is LGHNT, CDR2 FRNRAP. The CDR3 has 13 residues. In DNA, the CDR3 is TGTGCTAGTGGTAGAGGACTGAAGCGGGAGCTGTTTTTT. It is translated as CASGRGLKRELFF. The full variable domain, rest sourced from reference TRBV12-5 and TRBJ2-2, is DARVTQTPRHKVTEMGQEVTMRCQPILGHNTVFWYRQTMMQGLELLAYFRNRAPLDDSGMPKDRFSAEMPDATLATLKIQPSEPRDSAVYFCASGRGLKRELFFGEGSRLTVL.

The genes are TRBV5-1 and TRBJ2-2, with 9 bases identical to TRBD2. The CDR3 runs to 14 residues. Germline V gives CDR1 SGHRS, CDR2 YFSETQ. The J segment lost 6 bases and the V segment lost 5 bases, leaving 5 bases of the junction unmatched. CDR3 nucleotide sequence: TGCGCCAGCAGATTGACTAGCGGACCCGGGGAGCTGTTTTTT. Translation: CASRLTSGPGELFF. Filled out from reference TRBV5-1 and TRBJ2-2, the complete variable domain reads KAGVTQTPRYLIKTRGQQVTLSCSPISGHRSVSWYQQTPGQGLQFLFEYFSETQRNKGNFPGRFSGRQFSNSRSEMNVSTLELGDSALYLCASRLTSGPGELFFGEGSRLTVL.

V usage is TRBV2 and J usage is TRBJ2-5; D possibly corresponds to TRBD1 (6 bases). The CDR3 consists of 13 residues. The germline V and J ends were trimmed by 6 bases and 1 base, with 9 bases remaining between them. Germline CDR1 is SNHLY and CDR2 is FYNNEI. DNA of the CDR3: TGTGCCAGCAGGACAGGTATCCAAGAGACCCAGTACTTC. This encodes CASRTGIQETQYF.

This rearrangement joins TRBV27 to TRBJ2-1; TRBD2 is a possible D gene (7 bases). Germline V gene sequence: CDR1 MNHEY, CDR2 SMNVEV (reference sequence). Trimming cost V 5 bases and J 3 bases, with 11 bases left between them. The CDR3 loop spans 14 amino acids. The CDR3 region is CASSRGGSYNEQFF. CDR3 nucleotide sequence: TGTGCCAGCAGTAGGGGGGGCAGCTACAATGAGCAGTTCTTC.

The gene calls are TRBV20-1 and TRBJ1-4, with D unresolved. CDR1 DFQATT and CDR2 SNEGSKA come from the germline V gene (reference sequence). The ends were cut back, 3 bases at V and 1 base at J, with 15 bases in the middle. CDR3 length equals 16 residues. Written as DNA, the CDR3 is TGCAGTGCTAGTAAGATGTCAGGAGGAACTAATGAAAAACTGTTTTTT. Translated, it gives CSASKMSGGTNEKLFF.

The chain couples TRBV7-9 to TRBJ2-1; maybe TRBD2 (6 bases). CDR1 and CDR2 (germline): SEHNR, FQNEAQ (reference sequence). This CDR3 is 16 amino acids long. V was clipped by 2 bases and J by 0 bases, with 11 bases between them. This CDR3 reads CASSLNSGSSYNEQFF. CDR3 sequence (DNA): TGTGCCAGCAGCTTAAATAGCGGTAGCTCCTACAATGAGCAGTTCTTC. Based on the CDR3 plus reference TRBV7-9 and TRBJ2-1, the full variable domain is DTGVSQNPRHKITKRGQNVTFRCDPISEHNRLYWYRQTLGQGPEFLTYFQNEAQLEKSRLLSDRFSAERPKGSFSTLEIQRTEQGDSAMYLCASSLNSGSSYNEQFFGPGTRLTVL.

V gene TRBV19 combines with J gene TRBJ2-7; 8 nucleotides line up with TRBD2. After removal of 3 bases from V and 6 bases from J, the junction contained 7 bases not matched to a gene. Germline assignment: CDR1 LNHDA and CDR2 SQIVND (reference sequence). CDR3 length: 14 residues. This chain's CDR3 is CASSIELAATEQYF. The DNA of the CDR3 is TGTGCCAGTAGTATCGAACTAGCGGCCACCGAGCAGTACTTC. Variable domain in full (rest from reference TRBV19 and TRBJ2-7): DGGITQSPKYLFRKEGQNVTLSCEQNLNHDAMYWYRQDPGQGLRLIYYSQIVNDFQKGDIAEGYSVSREKKESFPLTVTSAQKNPTAFYLCASSIELAATEQYFGPGTRLTVT.

The J gene is TRBJ2-5, the V gene TRBV5-4; D gene unclear. This CDR3 region has 15 residues. V was pared by 0 bases and J by 0 bases, with 9 bases between. The V gene's germline CDR1 is SGHNT and CDR2 YYREEE (reference sequence). CDR3 nucleotides: TGTGCCAGCAGCTTGGAATCCTCGTACCAAGAGACCCAGTACTTC. It encodes CASSLESSYQETQYF.

This chain links TRBV28 with TRBJ2-1, with 9 bases aligning to TRBD2. Germline V gene lookup returns CDR1 MDHEN and CDR2 SYDVKM. The V segment lost 6 bases and the J segment 3 bases; nucleotides outside the gene matches: 9. The CDR3 extends over 16 amino acids. The CDR3 spells CASSPALAGDYNEQFF. In nucleotides, the CDR3 is TGTGCCAGCAGCCCAGCCTTAGCGGGGGACTACAATGAGCAGTTCTTC.

The V call is TRBV19, the J call TRBJ2-7; D unclear. This CDR3 contains 13 residues. CDR1 LNHDA and CDR2 SQIVND come from the germline V gene (reference sequence). V was clipped by 4 bases and J by 0 bases, with 7 bases between them. CDR3 coding DNA: TGTGCCAGTAGTAACCAGGCCTCCTACGAGCAGTACTTC. It specifies CASSNQASYEQYF. Full variable domain (remainder filled in from reference TRBV19 and TRBJ2-7): DGGITQSPKYLFRKEGQNVTLSCEQNLNHDAMYWYRQDPGQGLRLIYYSQIVNDFQKGDIAEGYSVSREKKESFPLTVTSAQKNPTAFYLCASSNQASYEQYFGPGTRLTVT.

The chain joins TRBV12-3 or TRBV12-4 to TRBJ2-7, with unresolved D. The CDR3 loop spans 11 amino acids. The V end lost 5 bases, the J end lost 3 bases, and 5 bases lay between the germline ends. The CDR3 loop is CASSLGYEQYF. Written as DNA, the CDR3 is TGTGCCAGCAGTCTCGGCTACGAGCAGTACTTC.

This sequence joins TRBV5-1 and TRBJ1-1; no reliable D call. Germline CDR1 SGHRS, CDR2 YFSETQ. V lost 0 bases and J lost 7, with 13 bases in between. This CDR3 is 14 amino acids long. This CDR3 reads CASSLGRTLSEAFF. The DNA of the CDR3 is TGCGCCAGCAGCTTGGGTAGGACTTTGAGTGAAGCTTTCTTT.

J is TRBJ2-1 and V is TRBV2; TRBD2 agrees at 8 bases. CDR1 and CDR2 (germline): SNHLY, FYNNEI. Trimming took 6 bases from V and 7 from J; bases not matched to a gene: 8. The CDR3 sequence is 14 residues long. The DNA for the CDR3 is TGTGCCAGCAGGGAGCGGGAGTGGCAGAATGAGCAGTTCTTC. Translated, it gives CASREREWQNEQFF.

The chain is built from TRBV27 and TRBJ2-7; 10 nucleotides line up with TRBD2. V shed 5 bases and J 3 bases; nucleotides not matched to a gene: 7. The CDR3 totals 15 residues. Per the germline V gene, CDR1 is MNHEY and CDR2 is SMNVEV (reference sequence). Written as DNA, the CDR3 is TGTGCCAGCAGTGAGGATAGCGGGAGGAACTACGAGCAGTACTTC. It yields the protein CASSEDSGRNYEQYF.

V and J are TRBV7-8 and TRBJ2-1, with D hard to call. Germline V lookup: CDR1 SGHVS, CDR2 FQNEAQ. Trimming stripped 1 base from V and 2 bases from J, with 9 bases between. The CDR3 totals 15 residues. CDR3 loop: CASSLGSPAYNEQFF. CDR3 in DNA: TGTGCCAGCAGCTTAGGGAGCCCAGCCTACAATGAGCAGTTCTTC.

The V and J genes are TRBV5-1 and TRBJ1-3; D ambiguous. This CDR3 is built from 14 residues. The germline V and J ends were trimmed by 3 bases and 0 bases, with 7 bases remaining between them. Germline V gene sequence: CDR1 SGHRS, CDR2 YFSETQ. The CDR3 nucleotides are TGCGCCAGCAGCTCGACTTACTCTGGAAACACCATATATTTT. It specifies CASSSTYSGNTIYF.

J is TRBJ1-2 and V is TRBV7-9; 10 bases fit TRBD1. The V gene's germline CDR1 is SEHNR and CDR2 FQNEAQ (reference sequence). The trim removed 5 bases at V and 5 bases at J, leaving 5 bases unmatched. The CDR3 spans 14 residues. CDR3 amino acids: CASSAWGQGYGYTF. Written as DNA, the CDR3 is TGTGCCAGCAGCGCCTGGGGACAGGGGTATGGCTACACCTTC.

The chain links TRBV19 to TRBJ2-7; no reliable D call. The CDR3 is 14 amino acids. V shed 9 bases and J shed 0 bases, with 15 bases lying between them. CDR1 LNHDA and CDR2 SQIVND come from the germline V gene (reference sequence). The CDR3 protein is CASKLQLNSYEQYF. In DNA form, the CDR3 reads TGTGCCAGCAAACTACAATTGAACTCCTACGAGCAGTACTTC.

The V call is TRBV12-2, the J call TRBJ2-1; the D call TRBD2 from the table was never checked on the DNA. TRBV12-2 is designated a pseudogene. There are 19 residues in the CDR3. Here the CDR3 reads CASRESSLLAASSYNEQFF. The CDR3 coding sequence is TGTGCAAGTCGCGAAAGCTCTCTCCTAGCGGCGAGCTCCTACAATGAGCAGTTCTTC.

This rearrangement joins TRBV7-2 to TRBJ2-1; TRBD2 might be the D (5 bases). With 3 bases removed from V and 7 bases from J, the gap between germline ends came to 13 bases. The CDR3 runs to 14 residues. Looked up from germline, CDR1 is SGHTA and CDR2 is FQGNSA. The CDR3 coding sequence is TGTGCCAGCAGCTTTCGGGCGGGTCTGAATGAGCAGTTCTTC. It is translated as CASSFRAGLNEQFF.

This sequence joins TRBV4-1 and TRBJ2-3; D not certain. The CDR3 covers 15 residues. Germline V lookup: CDR1 MGHRA, CDR2 YSYEKL. Deletions cut 0 bases from V and 2 bases from J, with 9 bases between. CDR3 nucleotide sequence: TGCGCCAGCAGCCAAGAACTCCGCTTCACAGATACGCAGTATTTT. Amino acid sequence: CASSQELRFTDTQYF.

This clone has just a few counts. This chain uses TRBV6-5 with TRBJ2-3; D unresolved. CDR3 length: 14 amino acids. Germline V CDR1 and CDR2: MNHEY, SVGAGI. V gave up 5 bases and J gave up 0 bases, with 9 bases separating them. CDR3 sequence: CASSPDWSTDTQYF. The CDR3 DNA reads TGTGCCAGCAGTCCCGACTGGAGCACAGATACGCAGTATTTT.

V and J are TRBV6-2 or TRBV6-3 and TRBJ1-1; D is unclear. Trimming pared 5 bases from V and 0 bases from J, leaving 19 bases between. This CDR3 comprises 17 residues. Looked up from germline, CDR1 is MNHEY and CDR2 is SVGEGT. CDR3 sequence: CASSKETLPPMNTEAFF. Written as DNA, the CDR3 is TGTGCCAGCAGTAAGGAGACTCTTCCTCCGATGAACACTGAAGCTTTCTTT.

The chain recombines TRBV7-2 with TRBJ2-1; 12 nucleotides match TRBD2. The CDR3 runs 15 residues. Germline assignment: CDR1 SGHTA and CDR2 FQGNSA. Germline trimming cut 7 bases from V and 4 bases from J; bases unmatched to any gene: 5. CDR3 sequence reads: CASTGGLAGYNEQFF. CDR3 nucleotides: TGTGCCAGCACCGGAGGACTAGCGGGATACAATGAGCAGTTCTTC.

This clone was detected only a few times. The V and J genes are TRBV5-4 and TRBJ2-1, with 10 nucleotides matching TRBD2. CDR1 is SGHNT, CDR2 YYREEE, per germline (reference sequence). Trimming cost V 3 bases and J 4 bases; bases outside gene matches: 7. This CDR3 region has 16 residues. CDR3: CASSSRTSGSYNEQFF. The CDR3 region has the DNA TGTGCCAGCAGCTCCAGGACTAGCGGTTCGTACAATGAGCAGTTCTTC. The complete variable domain, with remaining parts taken from reference TRBV5-4 and TRBJ2-1, reads ETGVTQSPTHLIKTRGQQVTLRCSSQSGHNTVSWYQQALGQGPQFIFQYYREEENGRGNFPPRFSGLQFPNYSSELNVNALELDDSALYLCASSSRTSGSYNEQFFGPGTRLTVL.